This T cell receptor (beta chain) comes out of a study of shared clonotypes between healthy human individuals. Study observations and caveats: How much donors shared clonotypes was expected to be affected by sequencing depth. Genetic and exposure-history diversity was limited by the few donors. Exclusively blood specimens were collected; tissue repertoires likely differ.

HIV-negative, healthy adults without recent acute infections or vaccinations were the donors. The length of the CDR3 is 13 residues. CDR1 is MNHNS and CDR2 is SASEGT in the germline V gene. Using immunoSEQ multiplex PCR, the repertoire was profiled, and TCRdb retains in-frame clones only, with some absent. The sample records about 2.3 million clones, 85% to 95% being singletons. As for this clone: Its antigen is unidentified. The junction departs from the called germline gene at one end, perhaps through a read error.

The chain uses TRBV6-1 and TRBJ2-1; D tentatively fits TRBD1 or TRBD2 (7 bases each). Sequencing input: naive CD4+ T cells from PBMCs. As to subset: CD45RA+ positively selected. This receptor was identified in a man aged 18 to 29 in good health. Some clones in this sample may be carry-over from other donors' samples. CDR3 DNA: TGTGCCTGCAGGGGGGGAGGGGTCAATGAGCAGTTCTTC. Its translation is CACRGGGVNEQFF.